One sample yielded the 25 T cell receptor beta chains listed below, sequenced in a study of blood T cell repertoires in COVID-19. The table came from immunoSEQ multiplex PCR; TCRdb's copy has only in-frame clones and leaves some out. The sample consists of around 310,000 clones, roughly 90% of them appearing once. The specimen sequenced was peripheral blood. The receptors derive from a woman aged 50 to 60 with active or convalescent COVID-19.

A remark on this clone: Other DNA sequences in this specimen translate into the identical CDR3. V gene TRBV7-9 combines with J gene TRBJ1-1; D possibly corresponds to TRBD1 (5 bases). The CDR3 is 13 residues long. V lost 2 bases and J lost 1, with 5 bases in between. CDR1 is SEHNR, CDR2 FQNEAQ, per germline (reference sequence). This CDR3 reads CASSLQGNTEAFF. The CDR3 DNA reads as TGTGCCAGCAGCTTACAGGGGAACACTGAAGCTTTCTTT.

The chain couples TRBV5-1 to TRBJ2-7, with a weak D call TRBD1 (5 bases). This CDR3 contains 14 residues. Trimming pared 2 bases from V and 4 bases from J, leaving 13 bases between. Germline-derived CDR1 and CDR2 are SGHRS and YFSETQ. For the CDR3, the DNA is TGCGCCAGCAGCTTCCAGAGGCAGGGTTACGAGCAGTACTTC. It is translated as CASSFQRQGYEQYF. The full variable domain, its missing parts supplied by reference TRBV5-1 and TRBJ2-7, is KAGVTQTPRYLIKTRGQQVTLSCSPISGHRSVSWYQQTPGQGLQFLFEYFSETQRNKGNFPGRFSGRQFSNSRSEMNVSTLELGDSALYLCASSFQRQGYEQYFGPGTRLTVT.

The chain has TRBV28 and TRBJ1-1, with 8 bases fitting TRBD1. CDR1 is MDHEN and CDR2 is SYDVKM in the germline V gene. The CDR3 totals 11 residues. J gave up 10 bases and V 10 bases, and 8 bases lay outside the gene matches. CDR3 DNA sequence: TGTGCCACTCGCTATCAGGGGGCAGCTTTCTTT. Its protein is CATRYQGAAFF.

This chain links TRBV7-2 with TRBJ1-5; 7 bases are shared with TRBD1. This CDR3 has 15 residues. The trim removed 2 bases at V and 5 bases at J, leaving 6 bases unmatched. CDR1 is SGHTA, CDR2 FQGNSA, per germline. The CDR3 here is CASSLMTGTHQPQHF. CDR3 DNA: TGTGCCAGCAGCTTAATGACAGGGACCCATCAGCCCCAGCATTTT.

The rearrangement uses TRBV30 and TRBJ1-2; D is possibly TRBD1 (6 bases). The CDR3 is 12 amino acids. The germline V and J ends were trimmed by 1 base and 5 bases, with 8 bases remaining between them. In germline, CDR1 is GTSNPN, CDR2 SVGIG (reference sequence). The CDR3: CAWSAQGYGYTF. The CDR3 nucleotides are TGTGCCTGGAGTGCACAGGGATATGGCTACACCTTC.

V usage is TRBV3-1 (or the pseudogene TRBV3-2) and J usage is TRBJ1-2; 9 bases agree with TRBD1. Germline V gene lookup returns CDR1 LGHDT and CDR2 YNNKEL (reference sequence). The V and J ends lost 4 bases and 4 bases, in that order; junction bases with no gene match: 7. The CDR3 covers 15 residues. CDR3 sequence reads: CASSPTTGGGYGYTF. For the CDR3, the DNA is TGTGCCAGCAGCCCCACGACAGGGGGAGGCTATGGCTACACCTTC.

The chain recombines TRBV9 with TRBJ1-1; a possible D gene is TRBD1 (5 bases). The CDR3 length is 12 residues. V was shortened by 0 bases and J by 8 bases, with 8 bases between the two germline ends. CDR1 SGDLS and CDR2 YYNGEE come from the germline V gene. CDR3 sequence: CASSVGTPEAFF. CDR3 nucleotides: TGTGCCAGCAGCGTAGGGACACCAGAAGCTTTCTTT.

This chain links TRBV11-2 with TRBJ1-5; D unclear. The CDR3 has 13 amino acids. With 3 bases removed from V and 3 bases from J, the gap between germline ends came to 6 bases. Germline CDR1 and CDR2: SGHAT and FQNNGV. CDR3 amino acids: CASSFNFNQPQHF. CDR3 DNA sequence: TGTGCCAGCAGCTTTAACTTCAATCAGCCCCAGCATTTT.

The gene calls are TRBV30 and TRBJ1-1; D is undetermined. The CDR3 consists of 15 residues. V was cut by 8 bases and J by 0 bases, with 19 bases left in between. The germline gives CDR1 GTSNPN, CDR2 SVGIG (reference sequence). The CDR3 DNA reads TGTGCCAGAACAATATTAAGTAATATGAACACTGAAGCTTTCTTT. It codes for CARTILSNMNTEAFF.

The chain is built from TRBV7-2 and TRBJ2-1; D is unresolved. Germline CDR1 and CDR2: SGHTA and FQGNSA. Trimming took off 3 bases at V and 7 bases at J, with 7 bases between the two ends. The length of the CDR3 is 12 residues. CDR3 in amino acids: CASSLFLNEQFF. CDR3 bases: TGTGCCAGCAGCTTGTTTCTTAATGAGCAGTTCTTC.

Remarks on this clone: One end of the junction varies from germline; a read error may be responsible. The chain is built from TRBV7-7 and TRBJ2-2, with 9 bases aligning to TRBD2. Looked up from germline, CDR1 is SSHAT and CDR2 is FNYEAQ (reference sequence). The CDR3 covers 14 residues. CDR3 sequence (DNA): TGTGCTAGCAGTCTTGGCGGGGGGGCCGGGGAGCTGTTTTTT. This translates into CASSLGGGAGELFF.

The V call is TRBV30, the J call TRBJ2-5; tentatively, D is TRBD2 (7 bases). Trimming took off 3 bases at V and 1 base at J, with 12 bases between the two ends. The CDR3 contains 14 residues. Germline V gene lookup returns CDR1 GTSNPN and CDR2 SVGIG (reference sequence). In nucleotides, the CDR3 is TGTGCCTGGAGGCGGGGGCAGGTCCAAGAGACCCAGTACTTC. Translation gives CAWRRGQVQETQYF.

The rearrangement links TRBV3-1 (or the pseudogene TRBV3-2) to TRBJ2-2; 7 bases are a match to TRBD1. The germline CDR1 and CDR2 sequences are LGHDT and YNNKEL (reference sequence). This CDR3 is 15 amino acids long. V lost 7 bases, J lost 4 bases, and 9 bases stayed unmatched. The CDR3 protein is CASKRLAGGTGELFF. The CDR3, as DNA: TGTGCCAGCAAGAGGCTCGCAGGGGGCACCGGGGAGCTGTTTTTT.

The V call is TRBV10-3, the J call TRBJ2-3; 8 bases are shared with TRBD2. V gave up 10 bases and J gave up 3 bases; unmatched junction bases: 15. CDR3 length: 16 amino acids. Germline CDR1 and CDR2: ENHRY and SYGVKD. CDR3 in amino acids: CATLNTGTRGTDTQYF. Written as DNA, the CDR3 is TGTGCCACCCTAAATACCGGGACTAGAGGGACAGATACGCAGTATTTT.

This clone has just a few counts. V usage is TRBV11-3 and J usage is TRBJ2-7, with 8 bases fitting TRBD1. The germline V gene has CDR1 SGHNT and CDR2 YENEEA. The CDR3 loop spans 16 amino acids. The trim removed 5 bases at V and 5 bases at J, leaving 14 bases unmatched. CDR3 DNA sequence: TGTGCCAGCAGCAAAATCAGTGGGCAGGGGGCCCACGAGCAGTACTTC. As protein: CASSKISGQGAHEQYF.

This chain joins TRBV25-1 and TRBJ1-2, with 9 bases identical to TRBD1. The CDR3 covers 15 residues. Germline V CDR1 and CDR2: MGHDK, SYGVNS. J lost 8 bases, V lost 7 bases, and 14 bases had no gene match. In DNA form, the CDR3 reads TGTGCCAGCACCCACTTGAAAAAAGACAGGGGGGGCTACACCTTC. Its protein product is CASTHLKKDRGGYTF.

The J gene is TRBJ1-5, the V gene TRBV19, with TRBD1 matching 7 bases. Germline trimming cut 7 bases from V and 3 bases from J; bases unmatched to any gene: 12. CDR3 size: 16 residues. Germline V gene sequence: CDR1 LNHDA, CDR2 SQIVND (reference sequence). CDR3 residues: CASTWTWDRYNQPQHF. In DNA form, the CDR3 reads TGTGCCAGTACATGGACCTGGGACAGATACAATCAGCCCCAGCATTTT.

This CDR3 reads CASSFPPGNTIYF. For the CDR3, the DNA is TGTGCCAGCAGCTTCCCTCCGGGAAACACCATATATTTT. The V and J genes are TRBV7-9 and TRBJ1-3; D is unresolved. The CDR3 runs 13 residues. Trimming took 3 bases from V and 4 from J, leaving 7 bases between them. Germline V gene sequence: CDR1 SEHNR, CDR2 FQNEAQ (reference sequence).

The chain recombines TRBV5-6 with TRBJ1-2; 8 nucleotides align to TRBD1. From germline, CDR1 is SGHDT and CDR2 YYEEEE. The length of the CDR3 is 15 residues. With 1 base clipped from V and 6 bases from J, the junction kept 8 bases outside the gene matches. The CDR3 here is CASSLRGRGHDGYTF. The CDR3 nucleotides read TGTGCCAGCAGCTTGAGGGGCAGGGGGCATGATGGCTACACCTTC.

Here the CDR3 DNA reads TGTGCCAGCAGCCACAGCAGTAGGAGATCTAACTATGGCTACACCTTC. It translates to CASSHSSRRSNYGYTF. V is TRBV3-1 (or the pseudogene TRBV3-2) and J is TRBJ1-2, with D uncertain. V was clipped by 3 bases and J by 0 bases, with 14 bases between them. From germline, CDR1 is LGHDT and CDR2 YNNKEL (reference sequence). The CDR3 is made up of 16 amino acids.

This sequence joins TRBV4-2 and TRBJ2-3; 10 bases align to TRBD2. Germline V CDR1 and CDR2: LGHNA, YNFKEQ. The J segment lost 4 bases and the V segment lost 0 bases, leaving 10 bases of the junction unmatched. There are 18 residues in the CDR3. The CDR3 sequence: CASSQDLLAGVGPDTQYF. In nucleotides, the CDR3 is TGTGCCAGCAGCCAAGATCTCCTAGCGGGAGTTGGGCCAGATACGCAGTATTTT.

The chain has TRBV12-3 or TRBV12-4 and TRBJ1-5, with a weak D call TRBD1 (6 bases). V was cut by 4 bases and J by 7 bases, with 11 bases left in between. The length of the CDR3 is 13 residues. The CDR3 DNA reads TGTGCCAGCAGTTACTCGGGGGGCCAGCCCCAGCATTTT. Encoded protein: CASSYSGGQPQHF.

Comments on this clone: Mismatch with germline at one junction end may stem from a read error. The sample has other DNA sequences that encode this CDR3 too. This sequence joins TRBV6-2 or TRBV6-3 and TRBJ2-5; D remains ambiguous. Germline V gene sequence: CDR1 MNHEY, CDR2 SVGEGT. This CDR3 has 12 residues. The DNA of the CDR3 is TGTGCCAGCAGCTACTTTCGAGAGACCCAGTACTTC. This encodes CASSYFRETQYF.

This rearrangement joins TRBV7-3 to TRBJ2-3, with TRBD2 identical over 14 bases. V lost 5 bases to trimming and J lost 5 bases; unmatched junction nucleotides: 18. CDR1 is SGHTA and CDR2 is FQGTGA in the germline V gene. This CDR3 is 20 amino acids long. CDR3: CASSRRGEKGTSGGRDTQYF. CDR3 DNA: TGTGCCAGCAGCCGGCGAGGAGAGAAGGGGACTAGCGGGGGCCGAGATACGCAGTATTTT.

Worth noting for this clone: The same CDR3 also results from other DNA sequences found in this sample. The CDR3 here is CASSLWGLAGTDTQYF. Written as DNA, the CDR3 is TGCGCCAGCAGCTTGTGGGGACTAGCGGGCACAGATACGCAGTATTTT. The V and J genes are TRBV5-1 and TRBJ2-3; 11 nucleotides agree with TRBD2. Germline lookup yields CDR1 SGHRS and CDR2 YFSETQ. The CDR3 is 16 amino acids. V dropped 1 base and J dropped 1; count of bases not matched to a gene: 2.